This is a list of T cell receptor beta chains from one sample in a study of CD8 T cells in ankylosing spondylitis. A single record per CDR3 protein comes from TCRdb applying MiXCR to the 5' RACE reads. The data show some 180,000 distinct CDR3 sequences, 18% seen once. The source material was blood, either unsorted or a sorted T cell fraction (not recorded which). The receptors stem from a male donor aged 10-29 years with ankylosing spondylitis or in good health (not recorded which). Each CDR3 is given with its conserved first and last residue. Each record gives: D gene, J gene, clone size, CDR3 length, V gene, CDR3 protein, CDR3 DNA. D genes are given only for firm matches. The size entry is marked missing in some rows and otherwise reads once, few, many or a size class.

D gene: -; J gene: TRBJ1-4; clone size: many; CDR3 length: 12; V gene: TRBV12-3/TRBV12-4; CDR3 protein: CASSFGSGTIFF; CDR3 DNA: -
D gene: TRBD2; J gene: TRBJ2-3; clone size: many; CDR3 length: 16; V gene: TRBV29-1; CDR3 protein: CSVEGVAGVGTDTQYF; CDR3 DNA: TGCAGCGTTGAAGGGGTAGCGGGAGTGGGCACAGATACGCAGTATTTT
D gene: TRBD1; J gene: TRBJ1-1; clone size: many; CDR3 length: 15; V gene: TRBV3-1; CDR3 protein: CASSQGTGGNTEAFF; CDR3 DNA: TGTGCCAGCAGCCAAGGGACAGGGGGTAACACTGAAGCTTTCTTT
D gene: TRBD2; J gene: TRBJ2-1; clone size: many; CDR3 length: 15; V gene: TRBV18; CDR3 protein: CASSQGLARYNEQFF; CDR3 DNA: TGTGCCAGCTCACAGGGACTAGCGCGCTACAATGAGCAGTTCTTC
D gene: -; J gene: TRBJ1-4; clone size: -; CDR3 length: 15; V gene: TRBV7-9; CDR3 protein: CASSSRGTTNEKLFF; CDR3 DNA: TGTGCCAGCAGCTCTCGGGGGACCACTAATGAAAAACTGTTTTTT
D gene: -; J gene: TRBJ2-7; clone size: -; CDR3 length: 15; V gene: TRBV29-1; CDR3 protein: CSARPKAVVSYEQYF; CDR3 DNA: TGCAGCGCTCGCCCTAAAGCGGTGGTATCCTACGAGCAGTACTTC
D gene: TRBD1; J gene: TRBJ1-2; clone size: many; CDR3 length: 14; V gene: TRBV12-3/TRBV12-4; CDR3 protein: CASSPSTGVVGYTF; CDR3 DNA: TGTGCCAGCAGTCCCTCGACAGGGGTGGTTGGCTACACCTTC
D gene: TRBD1; J gene: TRBJ2-2; clone size: many; CDR3 length: 15; V gene: TRBV5-1; CDR3 protein: CASSWGQRNTGELFF; CDR3 DNA: TGCGCCAGCAGCTGGGGACAGAGAAACACCGGGGAGCTGTTTTTT
D gene: -; J gene: TRBJ2-1; clone size: many; CDR3 length: 14; V gene: TRBV12-3/TRBV12-4; CDR3 protein: CASRDPSGANEQFF; CDR3 DNA: TGTGCCAGCAGGGACCCCTCTGGCGCCAATGAGCAGTTCTTC
D gene: TRBD2; J gene: TRBJ2-7; clone size: few; CDR3 length: 15; V gene: TRBV9; CDR3 protein: CASSGWTSGRHEQYF; CDR3 DNA: TGTGCCAGCAGCGGATGGACTAGCGGGAGGCACGAGCAGTACTTC
D gene: -; J gene: TRBJ1-2; clone size: many; CDR3 length: 12; V gene: TRBV20-1; CDR3 protein: CSASRGPDGYTF; CDR3 DNA: TGCAGTGCTAGCAGGGGACCCGACGGCTACACCTTC
D gene: -; J gene: TRBJ2-1; clone size: many; CDR3 length: 12; V gene: TRBV10-3; CDR3 protein: CAISVREYEQFF; CDR3 DNA: TGTGCCATCAGTGTCAGGGAGTATGAGCAGTTCTTC
D gene: -; J gene: TRBJ2-1; clone size: many; CDR3 length: 12; V gene: TRBV7-2; CDR3 protein: CASGEHYNEQFF; CDR3 DNA: TGTGCCAGCGGGGAACACTACAATGAGCAGTTCTTC
D gene: TRBD2; J gene: TRBJ2-3; clone size: many; CDR3 length: 15; V gene: TRBV20-1; CDR3 protein: CSARDLADSTDTQYF; CDR3 DNA: TGCAGTGCTAGAGATCTAGCGGACAGCACAGATACGCAGTATTTT
D gene: -; J gene: TRBJ1-1; clone size: -; CDR3 length: 15; V gene: TRBV20-1; CDR3 protein: CSARDDPGMNTEAFF; CDR3 DNA: TGCAGTGCTAGAGATGATCCGGGGATGAACACTGAAGCTTTCTTT
D gene: TRBD2; J gene: TRBJ2-1; clone size: -; CDR3 length: 15; V gene: TRBV11-3; CDR3 protein: CASSQTTSGTGEQFF; CDR3 DNA: TGTGCCAGCAGCCAAACGACTAGCGGGACGGGTGAGCAGTTCTTC
D gene: -; J gene: TRBJ2-2; clone size: many; CDR3 length: 12; V gene: TRBV29-1; CDR3 protein: CSVGGVTGELFF; CDR3 DNA: TGCAGCGTTGGAGGGGTCACCGGGGAGCTGTTTTTT
D gene: -; J gene: TRBJ2-6; clone size: many; CDR3 length: 16; V gene: TRBV27; CDR3 protein: CASSFNRVSGANVLTF; CDR3 DNA: TGTGCCAGCAGTTTTAACAGGGTTTCTGGGGCCAACGTCCTGACTTTC
D gene: -; J gene: TRBJ2-1; clone size: -; CDR3 length: 14; V gene: TRBV28; CDR3 protein: CASEPPGRNYEQFF; CDR3 DNA: TGTGCCAGCGAACCTCCGGGGAGGAATTATGAGCAGTTCTTC
D gene: TRBD2; J gene: TRBJ2-3; clone size: many; CDR3 length: 11; V gene: TRBV7-9; CDR3 protein: CASNGGDTQYF; CDR3 DNA: TGTGCCAGCAACGGGGGGGATACGCAGTATTTT
D gene: -; J gene: TRBJ1-2; clone size: many; CDR3 length: 16; V gene: TRBV5-1; CDR3 protein: CASSLTHGSGNYGYTF; CDR3 DNA: TGCGCCAGCAGCCTCACCCATGGGAGCGGAAACTATGGCTACACCTTC
D gene: TRBD2; J gene: TRBJ2-7; clone size: many; CDR3 length: 15; V gene: TRBV20-1; CDR3 protein: CSARDPGLAGFEQYF; CDR3 DNA: TGCAGTGCTAGAGATCCCGGACTAGCGGGATTCGAGCAGTACTTC
D gene: -; J gene: TRBJ1-1; clone size: many; CDR3 length: 12; V gene: TRBV20-1; CDR3 protein: CSATGHSIEAFF; CDR3 DNA: TGCAGTGCTACGGGACATAGCATTGAAGCTTTCTTT
D gene: TRBD2; J gene: TRBJ2-1; clone size: -; CDR3 length: 17; V gene: TRBV12-3/TRBV12-4; CDR3 protein: CASSLGPSSGSYNEQFF; CDR3 DNA: TGTGCCAGCAGTTTAGGCCCCTCTAGCGGATCCTACAATGAGCAGTTCTTC
D gene: TRBD1; J gene: TRBJ2-7; clone size: many; CDR3 length: 12; V gene: TRBV20-1; CDR3 protein: CSAGDRDHEQYF; CDR3 DNA: TGCAGTGCTGGAGACAGGGATCACGAGCAGTACTTC
D gene: -; J gene: TRBJ2-7; clone size: many; CDR3 length: 14; V gene: TRBV16; CDR3 protein: CASSQSTASYEQYF; CDR3 DNA: TGTGCCAGCAGCCAATCCACAGCATCCTACGAGCAGTACTTC
D gene: -; J gene: TRBJ1-1; clone size: -; CDR3 length: 11; V gene: TRBV29-1; CDR3 protein: CSVKGQTEAFF; CDR3 DNA: TGCAGCGTGAAAGGACAGACAGAAGCTTTCTTT
D gene: -; J gene: TRBJ2-4; clone size: -; CDR3 length: 16; V gene: TRBV12-3/TRBV12-4; CDR3 protein: CASSLPLREGENIQYF; CDR3 DNA: TGTGCCAGCAGTCTACCTCTCAGGGAAGGGGAGAACATTCAGTACTTC
D gene: TRBD2; J gene: TRBJ2-1; clone size: -; CDR3 length: 17; V gene: TRBV24-1; CDR3 protein: CATSDLKIAGGPGEQFF; CDR3 DNA: TGTGCCACCAGTGATTTGAAAATAGCGGGAGGGCCGGGTGAGCAGTTCTTC
D gene: -; J gene: TRBJ2-4; clone size: -; CDR3 length: 14; V gene: TRBV5-6; CDR3 protein: CASSSAGAKNIQYF; CDR3 DNA: TGTGCCAGCAGCTCAGCGGGAGCCAAAAACATTCAGTACTTC
D gene: -; J gene: TRBJ2-1; clone size: few; CDR3 length: 17; V gene: TRBV7-6; CDR3 protein: CASSPRGTALSYNEQFF; CDR3 DNA: TGTGCCAGCAGCCCGCGGGGGACAGCCCTCTCCTACAATGAGCAGTTCTTC
D gene: -; J gene: TRBJ2-1; clone size: many; CDR3 length: 16; V gene: TRBV10-2; CDR3 protein: CASSEPQGYGSREQFF; CDR3 DNA: TGCGCCAGCAGTGAGCCTCAGGGGTACGGTAGCCGTGAGCAGTTCTTC
D gene: TRBD2; J gene: TRBJ2-1; clone size: many; CDR3 length: 16; V gene: TRBV11-3; CDR3 protein: CASSTHASGSNGEQFF; CDR3 DNA: TGTGCCAGCAGCACCCATGCTAGCGGGAGCAACGGTGAGCAGTTCTTC
D gene: -; J gene: TRBJ1-1; clone size: -; CDR3 length: 13; V gene: TRBV20-1; CDR3 protein: CSAGRTDNTEAFF; CDR3 DNA: TGCAGTGCTGGGAGGACAGACAACACTGAAGCTTTCTTT
D gene: -; J gene: TRBJ1-5; clone size: many; CDR3 length: 13; V gene: TRBV6-1; CDR3 protein: CASSDSSHQPQHF; CDR3 DNA: TGTGCCAGCAGTGACAGTTCGCATCAGCCCCAGCATTTT
D gene: -; J gene: TRBJ2-1; clone size: many; CDR3 length: 15; V gene: TRBV6-2/TRBV6-3; CDR3 protein: CASTKVPSEYNEQFF; CDR3 DNA: TGTGCCAGCACGAAAGTTCCTAGCGAGTACAATGAGCAGTTCTTC
D gene: TRBD2; J gene: TRBJ2-5; clone size: many; CDR3 length: 13; V gene: TRBV20-1; CDR3 protein: CSGTSGRQETQYF; CDR3 DNA: TGCAGTGGGACTAGCGGGCGTCAAGAGACCCAGTACTTC
D gene: -; J gene: TRBJ2-5; clone size: few; CDR3 length: 16; V gene: TRBV20-1; CDR3 protein: CSAPPPFGTAKETQYF; CDR3 DNA: TGCAGTGCTCCTCCACCATTCGGGACTGCTAAAGAGACCCAGTACTTC
D gene: -; J gene: TRBJ2-2; clone size: many; CDR3 length: 13; V gene: TRBV7-3; CDR3 protein: CASSLGQTGELFF; CDR3 DNA: TGTGCCAGCAGCTTAGGGCAAACCGGGGAGCTGTTTTTT
D gene: -; J gene: TRBJ2-4; clone size: -; CDR3 length: 12; V gene: TRBV7-9; CDR3 protein: CASSLSENIQYF; CDR3 DNA: TGTGCCAGCAGCTTATCGGAAAACATTCAGTACTTC
D gene: -; J gene: TRBJ2-7; clone size: many; CDR3 length: 14; V gene: TRBV15; CDR3 protein: CATSRALDTYEQYF; CDR3 DNA: TGTGCCACCAGCAGAGCGCTGGACACCTACGAGCAGTACTTC
D gene: TRBD2; J gene: TRBJ2-5; clone size: many; CDR3 length: 17; V gene: TRBV24-1; CDR3 protein: CATSDFAGTSGHETQYF; CDR3 DNA: TGTGCCACCAGTGATTTCGCCGGGACTAGCGGCCACGAGACCCAGTACTTC
D gene: TRBD2; J gene: TRBJ2-7; clone size: many; CDR3 length: 19; V gene: TRBV25-1; CDR3 protein: CASSDSFLGLAANSYEQYF; CDR3 DNA: TGTGCCAGCAGTGACTCCTTCCTTGGACTAGCGGCCAACTCCTACGAGCAGTACTTC
D gene: TRBD2; J gene: TRBJ2-1; clone size: -; CDR3 length: 17; V gene: TRBV10-1; CDR3 protein: CASSELAGEISYNEQFF; CDR3 DNA: TGCGCCAGCAGTGAGTTAGCGGGAGAAATCTCCTACAATGAGCAGTTCTTC
D gene: TRBD2; J gene: TRBJ2-3; clone size: few; CDR3 length: 15; V gene: TRBV5-1; CDR3 protein: CASSFRGRAADTQYF; CDR3 DNA: TGCGCCAGCAGCTTTCGGGGGAGGGCCGCAGATACGCAGTATTTT
D gene: -; J gene: TRBJ2-5; clone size: once; CDR3 length: 13; V gene: TRBV24-1; CDR3 protein: CATSQGQRETQYF; CDR3 DNA: TGTGCCACCAGCCAGGGCCAACGAGAGACCCAGTACTTC